Listed below are T cell receptor beta chains from one sample, sequenced in a study of T cell changes during pregnancy in multiple sclerosis. TCRdb keeps only in-frame clones here, not all; method: immunoSEQ multiplex PCR. The data show some 60,000 clones, around 93% seen once. The specimen comprised CD4+ T cells from peripheral blood mononuclear cells, sampled before pregnancy. The receptors stem from a female donor with multiple sclerosis, enrolled in a pregnancy study. The CDR3 runs from the conserved cysteine through the conserved F or W. Fields, in order: clone size, J gene, D gene, V gene, CDR3 DNA, CDR3 protein. A D gene is named only where the DNA matches it firmly. Part of the rows lack a size; the others show once, few, many or a class for expanded clones.

NA	TRBJ1-1	NA	TRBV6-5	TGTGCCAGCAGTTGGACAGTGAGGAACACTGAAGCTTTCTTT	CASSWTVRNTEAFF
once	TRBJ1-2	NA	TRBV19	TGTGCCAGTAGTACGCTTGACGGGGGACGTGGCTACACCTTC	CASSTLDGGRGYTF
NA	TRBJ2-1	TRBD2	TRBV6-5	TGTGCCAGCAGTTACACAACTAGCGAATACAATGAGCAGTTCTTC	CASSYTTSEYNEQFF
NA	TRBJ1-2	TRBD1	TRBV6-5	TGTGCCAGCAGTTACAGGGACAGGGGTGGCTACACCTTC	CASSYRDRGGYTF
NA	TRBJ2-1	NA	TRBV7-9	TGTGCCAGCAGCTTTGGGACTGGTATTGCGAATGAGCAGTTCTTC	CASSFGTGIANEQFF
NA	TRBJ1-1	TRBD1	TRBV5-1	TGCGCCAGCAGTCGACAGGGGTTCGCTGAAGCTTTCTTT	CASSRQGFAEAFF
NA	TRBJ2-2	TRBD1	TRBV6-5	TGTGCCAGCAGCACAACAGGGGGAGGCGGGGAGCTGTTTTTT	CASSTTGGGGELFF
NA	TRBJ2-7	TRBD1	TRBV4-2	TGTGCCAGCAGCCAAGTGGGGACAGGGGACCACGAGCAGTACTTC	CASSQVGTGDHEQYF
NA	TRBJ1-3	NA	TRBV7-6	TGTGCCAGCAGCCCGGTGGGGGGAACCTCTGGAAACACCATATATTTT	CASSPVGGTSGNTIYF
NA	TRBJ1-1	NA	TRBV7-2	TGTGCCAGCAGCTTGCAGGGGAGGAACACTGAAGCTTTCTTT	CASSLQGRNTEAFF
NA	TRBJ2-3	TRBD2	TRBV11-2	TGTGCCAGCAGCTCCGGGACTAGACCCACAGATACGCAGTATTTT	CASSSGTRPTDTQYF
NA	TRBJ1-2	NA	TRBV2	TGTGCCAGCAACTTAGCTAACTATGGCTACACCTTC	CASNLANYGYTF
NA	TRBJ2-7	NA	TRBV11-2	TGTGCCAGCAGCTTAGGAACAAACTCCTACGAGCAGTACTTC	CASSLGTNSYEQYF
NA	TRBJ2-1	NA	TRBV6-5	TGTGCCAGCAGTTACGACAGTAGCTCCTACAATGAGCAGTTCTTC	CASSYDSSSYNEQFF
NA	TRBJ2-1	NA	TRBV10-2	TGCGCCAGCAGTCTAACCCCTAAAATCTCCTACAATGAGCAGTTCTTC	CASSLTPKISYNEQFF
NA	TRBJ2-7	TRBD2	TRBV7-2	TGTGCCAGCAGCTTAGTACTAGCGGGAGGAAAGCCCTACGAGCAGTACTTC	CASSLVLAGGKPYEQYF
NA	TRBJ1-1	TRBD1	TRBV27	TGTGCCAGCAGTTGGCAGGGGGGACGGACTGAAGCTTTCTTT	CASSWQGGRTEAFF
NA	TRBJ2-1	NA	TRBV7-9	TGTGCCAGCAGCTTAGGCGGGAACTTTTACGAGGGGCAGTTCTTC	CASSLGGNFYEGQFF
NA	TRBJ2-3	TRBD2	TRBV9	TGTGCCAGCACCCGCGGGGGGAGAGGGCCCACAGATACGCAGTATTTT	CASTRGGRGPTDTQYF
NA	TRBJ2-1	TRBD2	TRBV2	TGTGCCAGCAGGGGGTTCGGACTAGCGGGAGGGCGCCAGTTCTTC	CASRGFGLAGGRQFF
NA	TRBJ2-2	NA	TRBV9	TGTGCCAGCAGCGTAACTCCGGGGGACACCGGGGAGCTGTTTTTT	CASSVTPGDTGELFF
NA	TRBJ2-1	TRBD2	TRBV5-6	TGTGCCAGCAGCTTGTTCAGGGTTTCGAGCGGGAGGGCGTCCAATGAGCAGTTCTTC	CASSLFRVSSGRASNEQFF
NA	TRBJ1-2	NA	TRBV11-2	TGTGCCAGCAGCTTTTCCAGTCTGAACTATGGCTACACCTTC	CASSFSSLNYGYTF
once	TRBJ2-5	TRBD2	TRBV4-3	TGCGCCAGCAGCCGGGGGAGGGCGGGAGGGGTAGGGCAAGAGACCCAGTACTTC	CASSRGRAGGVGQETQYF
NA	TRBJ2-1	NA	TRBV27	TGTGCCAGCAGAGCCCTTGGGAGACTTGAGCAGTTCTTC	CASRALGRLEQFF
NA	TRBJ1-4	NA	TRBV4-1	TGCGCCAGCAGCCAAGGACGTGGCAGGGGAAGTGAAAAACTGTTTTTT	CASSQGRGRGSEKLFF
NA	TRBJ1-3	TRBD1	TRBV9	TGTGCCAGCAGCGTAGGGGACAGGGGGGGCGGAAACACCATATATTTT	CASSVGDRGGGNTIYF
NA	TRBJ1-1	NA	TRBV29-1	TGCAGCGTTTCCGTTATGAACACTGAAGCTTTCTTT	CSVSVMNTEAFF
NA	TRBJ2-5	TRBD2	TRBV11-3	TGTGCCAGCAGCTTAGTAGAGACTAGCGGGAGAGAGACCCAGTACTTC	CASSLVETSGRETQYF
NA	TRBJ2-5	TRBD1	TRBV5-6	TGTGCCAGCAGGAAAGGGACAGTCCAAGAGACCCAGTACTTC	CASRKGTVQETQYF
NA	TRBJ2-7	TRBD1	TRBV28	TGTGCCAGCATGGTCCGGGACAGGGCCCACGAGCAGTACTTC	CASMVRDRAHEQYF
NA	TRBJ1-3	NA	TRBV18	TGTGCCAGCTCACCGGGGGGCTCTGGAAACACCATATATTTT	CASSPGGSGNTIYF